A selection of T cell receptor beta chains follows, all from one sample in a study of cytomegalovirus exposure and HLA in healthy donors. Repertoires were generated with immunoSEQ multiplex PCR, while TCRdb's copy carries only in-frame clones and drops some. This sample has some 200,000 clones, with 70% found just once. The sample taken for sequencing was PBMCs. The receptors originated from a man aged 35 to 55 in good health and CMV-seropositive. Each CDR3 is given with its conserved first and last residue. A D gene is named only where the DNA matches it firmly. Clone size, where shown, is once, few, many, or a class for clones that have expanded.

J | size | V | D | CDR3 | DNA
TRBJ1-6 | NA | TRBV27 | NA | CASSSRGGGSPLHF | TGTGCCAGCAGTTCCCGGGGAGGTGGTTCACCCCTCCACTTT
TRBJ1-2 | once | TRBV2 | TRBD1 | CASTGIPPTGINYGYTF | TGTGCCAGCACCGGTATCCCCCCGACAGGGATTAACTATGGCTACACCTTC
TRBJ2-7 | once | TRBV5-6 | NA | CASSFGWGRGDEQYF | TGTGCCAGCAGCTTCGGTTGGGGAAGGGGCGACGAGCAGTACTTC
TRBJ2-3 | NA | TRBV4-3 | TRBD2 | CASSRATGGGGLTQYF | TGCGCCAGCAGCCGGGCCACTGGCGGGGGGGGACTTACGCAGTATTTT
TRBJ2-7 | NA | TRBV7-8 | TRBD2 | CASSLGAGTSGYEQYF | TGTGCCAGCAGCTTAGGGGCCGGGACTAGCGGTTACGAGCAGTACTTC
TRBJ1-1 | NA | TRBV13 | NA | CASSLVGGGNTEAFF | TGTGCCAGCAGCTTGGTTGGGGGCGGGAACACTGAAGCTTTCTTT
TRBJ1-2 | NA | TRBV5-6 | NA | CASSLVGRAGGYTF | TGTGCCAGCAGCTTGGTGGGCAGGGCTGGAGGCTACACCTTC
TRBJ2-5 | NA | TRBV6-1 | TRBD1 | CASTGGRGETQYF | TGTGCCTCCACAGGGGGTCGGGGGGAGACCCAGTACTTC
TRBJ2-7 | few | TRBV4-1 | NA | CASSQVFGGTYEQYF | TGCGCCAGCAGCCAAGTGTTCGGGGGAACCTACGAGCAGTACTTC
TRBJ2-1 | NA | TRBV15 | NA | CATSSIPGEVRVNEQFF | TGTGCCACCAGCTCGATTCCGGGTGAGGTCAGGGTCAATGAGCAGTTCTTC
TRBJ1-5 | NA | TRBV4-1 | TRBD1 | CASSQEGQGGLYSNQPQHF | TGCGCCAGCAGCCAAGAGGGACAAGGGGGCCTATATAGCAATCAGCCCCAGCATTTT
TRBJ1-4 | NA | TRBV27 | NA | CASSPRTDIEKLFF | TGTGCCAGCAGTCCCAGGACAGATATAGAAAAACTGTTTTTT
TRBJ1-1 | NA | TRBV13 | NA | CASSLGGGAPEAFF | TGTGCCAGCAGCTTAGGCGGGGGAGCCCCTGAAGCTTTCTTT
TRBJ2-3 | NA | TRBV9 | NA | CASSPRTGDTQYF | TGTGCCAGCAGCCCCCGGACTGGCGATACGCAGTATTTT
TRBJ1-3 | once | TRBV6-5 | TRBD1 | CASRKQGPGNTIYF | TGTGCCAGCAGAAAACAGGGGCCTGGAAACACCATATATTTT
TRBJ2-2 | NA | TRBV6-6 | NA | CASFGSTANTGELFF | TGTGCCAGCTTCGGGTCAACCGCGAACACCGGGGAGCTGTTTTTT
TRBJ1-1 | NA | TRBV19 | TRBD1 | CASSPETGWNTEAFF | TGTGCCAGTAGTCCCGAGACAGGGTGGAACACTGAAGCTTTCTTT